The 27 T cell receptor beta chains given below trace back to one sample, sequenced in a study of blood T cell repertoires in COVID-19. Here immunoSEQ multiplex PCR was the method, and the copy in TCRdb shows in-frame clones only, minus some. Counted here are over 200,000 clones, 80% to 90% occurring once; the ten biggest clones make up 15% to 20%. The sample consisted of peripheral blood. These receptors were taken from an elderly woman with active or convalescent COVID-19.

The rearrangement joins TRBV29-1 to TRBJ2-5; 8 bases agree with TRBD2. Trimming cost V 5 bases and J 2 bases; bases outside gene matches: 10. This CDR3 comprises 15 residues. The germline gives CDR1 SQVTM, CDR2 ANQGSEA. CDR3 loop: CSVFRAGGIQETQYF. The CDR3 DNA follows: TGCAGCGTTTTTCGGGCGGGGGGTATTCAAGAGACCCAGTACTTC.

The J gene is TRBJ2-2, the V gene TRBV6-1; 8 nucleotides agree with TRBD2. This CDR3 has 16 amino acids. The V and J ends lost 0 bases and 7 bases, in that order; junction bases with no gene match: 7. CDR1 is MNHNS and CDR2 is SASEGT in the germline V gene. The CDR3 loop is CASSEAGAGVNGELFF. Written as DNA, the CDR3 is TGTGCCAGCAGTGAAGCAGGAGCGGGGGTGAACGGGGAGCTGTTTTTT.

The chain is built from TRBV7-9 and TRBJ2-5; D is ambiguous. The V gene lost 0 bases and the J gene lost 4 bases, with 9 bases spanning the gap. The CDR3 covers 14 residues. Per the germline V gene, CDR1 is SEHNR and CDR2 is FQNEAQ (reference sequence). The DNA of the CDR3 is TGTGCCAGCAGCTTAGCCTCTAGTGCAGAGACCCAGTACTTC. Protein: CASSLASSAETQYF.

The chain carries TRBV5-5 and TRBJ1-1; tentatively, D is TRBD1 (5 bases). V was clipped by 0 bases and J by 1 base, with 10 bases between them. The CDR3 contains 15 residues. Germline CDR1 is SGHKS and CDR2 is YYEKEE (reference sequence). CDR3 region: CASSLVATENTEAFF. In nucleotides, the CDR3 is TGTGCCAGCAGCTTGGTTGCGACAGAGAACACTGAAGCTTTCTTT.

The CDR3 bases are TGTGCCAGCAGCCCAGGCGCGGCGGGGGGAGCCACAGATACGCAGTATTTT. This gives the protein CASSPGAAGGATDTQYF. V is TRBV11-3 and J is TRBJ2-3; TRBD2 agrees at 8 bases. V lost 5 bases, J lost 2 bases, and 12 bases stayed unmatched. The CDR3 has 17 amino acids. Germline-derived CDR1 and CDR2 are SGHNT and YENEEA.

The chain carries TRBV7-3 and TRBJ2-3; TRBD2 aligns across 10 bases. This CDR3 has 15 residues. Germline V gene data show CDR1 as SGHTA and CDR2 as FQGTGA. J was trimmed by 5 bases and V by 6 bases; bases with no gene match: 8. CDR3 protein: CASSTSGIGRDTQYF. DNA of the CDR3: TGTGCCAGCAGTACTAGCGGGATCGGAAGAGATACGCAGTATTTT.

The chain uses TRBV5-6 and TRBJ2-1; D not resolved. Germline V gene sequence: CDR1 SGHDT, CDR2 YYEEEE. V gave up 7 bases and J gave up 9 bases, with 17 bases separating them. The length of the CDR3 is 13 residues. CDR3 region: CASSFPSSGEQFF. The CDR3 nucleotides read TGTGCCAGCTCCTTCCCCTCTTCGGGTGAGCAGTTCTTC.

V is TRBV7-9 and J is TRBJ2-1; D perhaps matches TRBD2 (6 bases). The CDR3 consists of 18 residues. The V gene lost 2 bases and the J gene lost 2 bases, with 19 bases spanning the gap. Germline CDR1 SEHNR, CDR2 FQNEAQ (reference sequence). Here the CDR3 reads CASSLTLKAGPTYNEQFF. The CDR3 DNA is TGTGCCAGCAGCTTAACCCTCAAAGCGGGCCCAACCTACAATGAGCAGTTCTTC.

The chain's CDR3 is CASSPLAQGLNYGYTF. CDR3 sequence (DNA): TGTGCCAGCTCACCACTTGCGCAGGGCCTTAACTATGGCTACACCTTC. J is TRBJ1-2 and V is TRBV18, with D possibly matching TRBD1 (5 bases). The CDR3 contains 16 residues. Between the trimmed V and J ends, which lost 1 base and 1 base, there was a span of 13 bases. CDR1 KGHSH and CDR2 LQKENI come from the germline V gene.

J is TRBJ2-3 and V is TRBV3-1 (or the pseudogene TRBV3-2); TRBD2 matches 10 bases. After removal of 1 base from V and 4 bases from J, the junction contained 5 bases not matched to a gene. Germline V gene sequence: CDR1 LGHDT, CDR2 YNNKEL (reference sequence). This CDR3 region has 16 residues. The CDR3 loop is CASSQVLTSGADTQYF. CDR3 sequence (DNA): TGTGCCAGCAGCCAAGTCTTAACTAGCGGGGCAGATACGCAGTATTTT.

This rearrangement joins TRBV5-1 to TRBJ2-7; perhaps TRBD2 as D (6 bases). Germline assignment: CDR1 SGHRS and CDR2 YFSETQ. V shed 3 bases and J shed 5 bases, with 21 bases lying between them. The CDR3 loop spans 16 amino acids. The CDR3 is CASSSLAVGGSDEQYF. The CDR3 coding sequence is TGCGCCAGCAGCTCCTTGGCCGTCGGGGGTTCCGACGAGCAGTACTTC.

The chain links TRBV7-2 to TRBJ2-5; TRBD2 aligns across 12 bases. CDR3 size: 18 residues. From germline, CDR1 is SGHTA and CDR2 FQGNSA. V lost 1 base to trimming and J lost 5 bases; unmatched junction nucleotides: 11. CDR3 in DNA: TGTGCCAGCAGCTTAGGGTTACTAGCGGGAGGACTGGGGGAGACCCAGTACTTC. Protein product: CASSLGLLAGGLGETQYF.

This rearrangement joins TRBV10-3 to TRBJ1-5; 9 nucleotides align to TRBD1. Trimming removed 6 bases from V and 6 bases from J; junction bases left unmatched: 3. This CDR3 is built from 13 residues. Per germline, CDR1 ENHRY and CDR2 SYGVKD. This CDR3 is CAIRGQGSQPQHF. CDR3 sequence (DNA): TGTGCCATCAGGGGACAGGGTAGTCAGCCCCAGCATTTT.

Written as DNA, the CDR3 is TGTGCCAGCAGCTTAGGAGTAGCGGGAGCGGAAGAGACCCAGTACTTC. Amino acid sequence: CASSLGVAGAEETQYF. The chain links TRBV11-2 to TRBJ2-5; 9 bases align to TRBD2. The trim removed 1 base at V and 3 bases at J, leaving 6 bases unmatched. This CDR3 is 16 amino acids long. The V gene's germline CDR1 is SGHAT and CDR2 FQNNGV. The variable domain in full, completed from reference TRBV11-2 and TRBJ2-5, reads EAGVAQSPRYKIIEKRQSVAFWCNPISGHATLYWYQQILGQGPKLLIQFQNNGVVDDSQLPKDRFSAERLKGVDSTLKIQPAKLEDSAVYLCASSLGVAGAEETQYFGPGTRLLVL.

The chain uses TRBV6-6 and TRBJ2-7; 9 nucleotides align to TRBD2. V dropped 6 bases and J dropped 5; count of bases not matched to a gene: 8. This CDR3 has 14 residues. Germline V gives CDR1 MNHNY, CDR2 SVGAGI (reference sequence). CDR3 sequence: CASSNAGGANEQYF. CDR3 nucleotide sequence: TGTGCCAGCAGCAACGCGGGAGGGGCCAACGAGCAGTACTTC.

The V and J genes are TRBV15 and TRBJ1-2; 9 nucleotides agree with TRBD1. The CDR3 runs 16 residues. The V and J ends lost 5 bases and 0 bases, in that order; junction bases with no gene match: 7. CDR1 is LNHNV and CDR2 is YYDKDF in the germline V gene (reference sequence). DNA for the CDR3: TGTGCCACCAGCGAAGGGACAGGGATAGCTAACTATGGCTACACCTTC. Its protein product is CATSEGTGIANYGYTF.

The chain links TRBV28 to TRBJ1-2; perhaps TRBD1 as D (6 bases). This CDR3 contains 16 residues. Germline CDR1 reads MDHEN; CDR2 reads SYDVKM. The V gene lost 4 bases and the J gene lost 0 bases, with 15 bases spanning the gap. The CDR3 DNA reads as TGTGCCAGCAGTTCGCTGTGGGACACTGCTAACTATGGCTACACCTTC. Residues: CASSSLWDTANYGYTF.

The chain recombines TRBV6-5 with TRBJ2-7, with 9 positions matching TRBD2. CDR1 and CDR2 (germline): MNHEY, SVGAGI. The CDR3 loop spans 14 amino acids. V trimming: 10 bases; J trimming: 2 bases; junction bases outside the gene matches: 9. The CDR3 sequence: CATDWGGRAYEQYF. CDR3 bases: TGTGCCACCGACTGGGGCGGGAGGGCCTACGAGCAGTACTTC.

The chain is built from TRBV4-3 and TRBJ1-1; D unresolved. Germline assignment: CDR1 LGHNA and CDR2 YSLEER. This CDR3 has 14 amino acids. V lost 1 base and J 5 bases, leaving 11 bases between the germline ends. The CDR3 sequence is CASSQVGGRTEAFF. CDR3 sequence (DNA): TGCGCCAGCAGCCAAGTGGGAGGTAGGACTGAAGCTTTCTTT.

This chain links TRBV7-9 with TRBJ2-7, with TRBD1 matching over 7 bases. The CDR3 is made up of 15 amino acids. Germline CDR1 is SEHNR and CDR2 is FQNEAQ (reference sequence). V lost 2 bases, J lost 0 bases, and 4 bases stayed unmatched. CDR3 nucleotides: TGTGCCAGCAGCTTACAGGGGGTGAGCTCCTACGAGCAGTACTTC. Its protein is CASSLQGVSSYEQYF.

The chain is built from TRBV9 and TRBJ1-2; 8 positions agree with TRBD1. The germline V gene has CDR1 SGDLS and CDR2 YYNGEE. The V and J ends lost 4 bases and 7 bases, in that order; junction bases with no gene match: 12. The CDR3 runs to 15 residues. CDR3 in amino acids: CASSPSGDRLGGYTF. The DNA for the CDR3 is TGTGCCAGCAGCCCTTCCGGGGACAGGTTGGGTGGCTACACCTTC.

The gene calls are TRBV28 and TRBJ2-5; perhaps TRBD1 as D (5 bases). V was pared by 6 bases and J by 5 bases, with 16 bases between. Germline assignment: CDR1 MDHEN and CDR2 SYDVKM. The CDR3 contains 14 residues. The CDR3 reads CASRLTGVRETQYF. As DNA, the CDR3 is TGTGCCAGCAGGCTAACAGGTGTCCGGGAGACCCAGTACTTC.

The genes are TRBV27 and TRBJ2-3, with D possibly being TRBD2 (6 bases). CDR1 is MNHEY and CDR2 is SMNVEV in the germline V gene (reference sequence). The CDR3 runs 14 residues. V lost 2 bases and J 9 bases, leaving 15 bases between the germline ends. CDR3 nucleotide sequence: TGTGCCAGCAGTTTAATCGAGGAGGGGAGAACGCAGTATTTT. Translated, it gives CASSLIEEGRTQYF.

The V call is TRBV6-5, the J call TRBJ1-6; TRBD1 matches at 7 bases. V was pared by 7 bases and J by 6 bases, with 3 bases of the junction left unmatched. The CDR3 is 13 residues long. CDR1 and CDR2 from the germline V gene are MNHEY and SVGAGI. Here the CDR3 DNA reads TGTGCCAGCATGACAGGGAGTAATTCACCCCTCCACTTT. Encoded protein: CASMTGSNSPLHF.

This chain uses TRBV6-5 with TRBJ2-2; D is unclear. Germline assignment: CDR1 MNHEY and CDR2 SVGAGI. The CDR3 has 12 residues. V was cut by 6 bases and J by 6 bases, with 8 bases left in between. DNA for the CDR3: TGTGCCAGCAGCCTACAGTCCGGGGAGCTGTTTTTT. It specifies CASSLQSGELFF.

This clone appeared once. The chain employs TRBV11-3 and TRBJ2-3; D unclear. The CDR3 contains 17 residues. CDR1 and CDR2 from the germline V gene are SGHNT and YENEEA. The V end was cut by 5 bases, the J end by 0 bases, with 18 bases between. The CDR3 region has the DNA TGTGCCAGCAGCCCTAAATCTCCCCGCCCCAGCACAGATACGCAGTATTTT. Its translation is CASSPKSPRPSTDTQYF.

V and J are TRBV7-2 and TRBJ1-1, with D perhaps matching TRBD1 (5 bases). V dropped 3 bases and J dropped 0 bases, with 11 bases sitting between them. In germline, CDR1 is SGHTA, CDR2 FQGNSA. This CDR3 has 15 residues. CDR3 protein: CASSLGGTLNTEAFF. The CDR3 nucleotides read TGTGCCAGCAGCTTGGGGGGGACCTTGAACACTGAAGCTTTCTTT.